These 30 T cell receptor beta chains share one sample of origin, sequenced in a study of shared T cell receptors in the human thymus (dated by TCRdb to 2020 to 2023). The method behind the library was the immunoSEQ multiplex PCR assay. As stored in TCRdb, this immuneACCESS dataset retains in-frame rearrangements with V and J assigned. A fraction of the clones does not appear; measured against another copy, unresolved V genes explain less than half of the discrepancy, and the remainder lacks a known reason. The sample contains under 450,000 clones, more than 85% of them found a single time. Of the sample, around 0.018% is held by the ten largest clones. Source material: thymocytes. All receptors derive from a human donor.

There are a few counts of this clone. The V and J genes are TRBV7-9 and TRBJ1-2; TRBD1 aligns across 7 bases. The J segment lost 5 bases and the V segment lost 5 bases, leaving 8 bases of the junction unmatched. The germline V gene encodes CDR1 SEHNR and CDR2 FQNEAQ (reference sequence). The CDR3 runs to 14 residues. This CDR3 reads CASSLTGLGYGYTF. CDR3 DNA sequence: TGTGCCAGCAGCCTGACAGGGCTGGGGTATGGCTACACCTTC.

V usage is TRBV19 and J usage is TRBJ2-2; 11 bases match TRBD2. The germline CDR1 and CDR2 sequences are LNHDA and SQIVND (reference sequence). V lost 3 bases and J lost 4; bases outside the gene matches: 4. This CDR3 is 16 amino acids long. The CDR3 sequence: CASSMTSGKCTGELFF. In DNA, the CDR3 is TGTGCCAGTAGTATGACTAGCGGGAAGTGCACCGGGGAGCTGTTTTTT.

V is TRBV2 and J is TRBJ2-5; 12 nucleotides line up with TRBD2. The germline V gene encodes CDR1 SNHLY and CDR2 FYNNEI. This CDR3 contains 15 residues. J was trimmed by 4 bases and V by 6 bases; bases with no gene match: 6. CDR3 nucleotides: TGTGCCAGCAGGGTCGGACTAGCGGGACCAGAGACCCAGTACTTC. It is translated as CASRVGLAGPETQYF.

This chain connects TRBV7-3 to TRBJ1-1, with 9 bases that match TRBD1. CDR3 length: 15 residues. V was pared by 5 bases and J by 7 bases, with 11 bases of the junction left unmatched. Germline loops: CDR1 SGHTA, CDR2 FQGTGA. The CDR3 is CASSPGQGIGYEAFF. CDR3 DNA: TGTGCCAGCAGCCCAGGACAGGGGATCGGTTATGAAGCTTTCTTT.

The V gene is TRBV6-5, the J gene TRBJ1-1; 7 bases align to TRBD1. The CDR3 is 13 residues long. Germline CDR1 MNHEY, CDR2 SVGAGI. V lost 4 bases and J lost 8; bases outside the gene matches: 7. The CDR3 reads CASSLDRVSEAFF. In nucleotides, the CDR3 is TGTGCCAGCAGTTTAGACAGGGTCTCGGAAGCTTTCTTT.

The rearrangement links TRBV15 to TRBJ1-5; 9 bases match TRBD1. Looked up from germline, CDR1 is LNHNV and CDR2 is YYDKDF (reference sequence). V lost 0 bases to trimming and J lost 5 bases; unmatched junction nucleotides: 5. The CDR3 sequence is 16 residues long. The CDR3: CATSRDPRDRDQPQHF. The CDR3, as DNA: TGTGCCACCAGCAGAGATCCACGGGACAGGGATCAGCCCCAGCATTTT.

The chain links TRBV28 to TRBJ2-7; the D gene is possibly TRBD1 (6 bases). The V end lost 3 bases, the J end lost 5 bases, and 11 bases lay between the germline ends. Germline loops: CDR1 MDHEN, CDR2 SYDVKM. The CDR3 loop spans 13 amino acids. Here the CDR3 DNA reads TGTGCCAGCAGTTTTACAGGGTCGGACGAGCAGTACTTC. Translating it yields CASSFTGSDEQYF.

V and J are TRBV15 and TRBJ2-3, with 9 positions matching TRBD2. V lost 4 bases and J lost 0; bases outside the gene matches: 8. Germline CDR1 LNHNV, CDR2 YYDKDF (reference sequence). The CDR3 runs 17 residues. The CDR3 is CATSKWDSGGSTDTQYF. DNA for the CDR3: TGTGCCACCAGCAAGTGGGATAGCGGGGGTAGCACAGATACGCAGTATTTT.

J is TRBJ2-3 and V is TRBV18; TRBD2 might be the D (5 bases). V lost 3 bases and J lost 1, with 17 bases in between. The germline V gene has CDR1 KGHSH and CDR2 LQKENI. The CDR3 has 17 amino acids. The chain's CDR3 is CASSPIPPTSRTDTQYF. CDR3 nucleotides: TGTGCCAGCTCACCTATCCCCCCCACTAGTCGCACAGATACGCAGTATTTT.

This clone is a singleton in its sample. The V call is TRBV18, the J call TRBJ2-3, with D uncertain. This CDR3 region has 15 residues. V lost 0 bases to trimming and J lost 4 bases, with 11 bases between them. Germline CDR1 KGHSH, CDR2 LQKENI. CDR3 in DNA: TGTGCCAGCTCACCACCGTTCGAGTCCCCAGATACGCAGTATTTT. Translation gives CASSPPFESPDTQYF.

The V and J genes are TRBV11-2 and TRBJ2-7; no reliable D call. V was pared by 4 bases and J by 4 bases, with 14 bases between. This CDR3 comprises 14 residues. Per the germline V gene, CDR1 is SGHAT and CDR2 is FQNNGV. The CDR3 DNA sequence: TGTGCCAGCAGCTCAACTTCGGACGGATACGAGCAGTACTTC. Protein: CASSSTSDGYEQYF. The entire variable domain, with the rest obtained from reference TRBV11-2 and TRBJ2-7, is as follows: EAGVAQSPRYKIIEKRQSVAFWCNPISGHATLYWYQQILGQGPKLLIQFQNNGVVDDSQLPKDRFSAERLKGVDSTLKIQPAKLEDSAVYLCASSSTSDGYEQYFGPGTRLTVT.

The V and J genes are TRBV7-2 and TRBJ2-2; D not resolved. The CDR3 has 18 amino acids. Germline V lookup: CDR1 SGHTA, CDR2 FQGNSA. Trimming shortened V by 4 bases and J by 1 base, and 19 bases separated the two germline ends. In nucleotides, the CDR3 is TGTGCCAGCAGCTGGATTAAACCCGGACGAATGAACACCGGGGAGCTGTTTTTT. This translates into CASSWIKPGRMNTGELFF. Full variable domain (missing parts from reference TRBV7-2 and TRBJ2-2): GAGVSQSPSNKVTEKGKDVELRCDPISGHTALYWYRQSLGQGLEFLIYFQGNSAPDKSGLPSDRFSAERTGGSVSTLTIQRTQQEDSAVYLCASSWIKPGRMNTGELFFGEGSRLTVL.

The chain joins TRBV5-1 to TRBJ2-1; D may be TRBD2 (5 bases). Per the germline V gene, CDR1 is SGHRS and CDR2 is YFSETQ. The CDR3 is 13 amino acids. Trimming left V 7 bases short and J 6 bases short, with 14 bases between. The CDR3 sequence: CASCAVARNEQFF. The CDR3 DNA reads TGCGCCAGCTGCGCTGTAGCGCGCAATGAGCAGTTCTTC.

This chain joins TRBV6-5 and TRBJ1-5; no definite D call. Trimming shortened V by 2 bases and J by 6 bases, and 8 bases separated the two germline ends. Germline values: CDR1 MNHEY, CDR2 SVGAGI. This CDR3 region has 13 residues. CDR3 DNA sequence: TGTGCCAGCAGTTACCGGGGAGGTCAGCCCCAGCATTTT. Encoded protein: CASSYRGGQPQHF.

The CDR3 protein is CASSPSGVPGDTQYF. The DNA of the CDR3 is TGTGCCAGCTCACCATCGGGGGTGCCCGGAGATACGCAGTATTTT. The chain uses TRBV18 and TRBJ2-3, with D tentatively TRBD2 (6 bases). Germline CDR1 and CDR2: KGHSH and LQKENI. Trimming cost V 2 bases and J 5 bases, with 14 bases left between them. This CDR3 is 15 amino acids long.

The chain employs TRBV4-1 and TRBJ1-6; D gene unclear. Looked up from germline, CDR1 is MGHRA and CDR2 is YSYEKL. V was shortened by 3 bases and J by 7 bases, with 13 bases between the two germline ends. The CDR3 totals 15 residues. This CDR3 is CASSQIWGWNSPLHF. In DNA form, the CDR3 reads TGCGCCAGCAGCCAGATCTGGGGTTGGAATTCACCCCTCCACTTT.

This clone appeared once. The V and J genes are TRBV18 and TRBJ2-1; 7 nucleotides line up with TRBD2. Germline V lookup: CDR1 KGHSH, CDR2 LQKENI. There are 18 residues in the CDR3. V shed 2 bases, J shed 3 bases, and the junction held 13 bases outside the gene matches. CDR3 bases: TGTGCCAGCTCACCAAGTCTCCCGACTAGCTTCCTCTACAATGAGCAGTTCTTC. It translates to CASSPSLPTSFLYNEQFF.

This sequence joins TRBV28 and TRBJ1-3; TRBD1 might be the D (6 bases). CDR1 is MDHEN, CDR2 SYDVKM, per germline. Trimming cost V 5 bases and J 1 base, with 21 bases left between them. The CDR3 sequence is 18 residues long. In nucleotides, the CDR3 is TGTGCCAGCAGTCTCCCGCTGGAAGGGACAAGGTCTGGAAACACCATATATTTT. This gives the protein CASSLPLEGTRSGNTIYF.

A single count supports this clone. The CDR3 nucleotides are TGTGCCAGCAGTTTAGAGGGGGCGGCCGGAAACACCATATATTTT. It translates to CASSLEGAAGNTIYF. The chain has TRBV27 and TRBJ1-3; 7 nucleotides align to TRBD1. Germline values: CDR1 MNHEY, CDR2 SMNVEV (reference sequence). J lost 4 bases, V lost 2 bases, and 5 bases had no gene match. CDR3 size: 15 residues.

The CDR3 region has the DNA TGTGCCGTCAAGGGTTTATACGGGAGGCGGTTCTACGAGCAGTACTTC. It codes for CAVKGLYGRRFYEQYF. V and J are TRBV10-3 and TRBJ2-7; TRBD2 matches at 7 bases. The V gene end was trimmed by 11 bases and the J gene end by 3 bases; junction bases not matched to a gene: 19. CDR3 size: 16 residues. CDR1 and CDR2 from the germline V gene are ENHRY and SYGVKD.

This rearrangement joins TRBV7-9 to TRBJ2-1; no clear D gene. Germline V lookup: CDR1 SEHNR, CDR2 FQNEAQ (reference sequence). CDR3 size: 12 residues. Trimming stripped 1 base from V and 9 bases from J, with 7 bases between. DNA for the CDR3: TGTGCCAGCAGCTTAGTATCTAGTGAGCAGTTCTTC. It codes for CASSLVSSEQFF.

This rearrangement joins TRBV4-2 to TRBJ2-7, with D possibly TRBD2 on 6 matching bases. The germline V gene has CDR1 LGHNA and CDR2 YNFKEQ. The CDR3 is 14 amino acids. The germline V and J ends were trimmed by 0 bases and 2 bases, with 8 bases remaining between them. The CDR3 region has the DNA TGTGCCAGCAGCCAAGAGGGAGGCACCTACGAGCAGTACTTC. Translated: CASSQEGGTYEQYF.

V usage is TRBV11-2 and J usage is TRBJ2-1; tentative D call: TRBD2 (5 bases). Germline V lookup: CDR1 SGHAT, CDR2 FQNNGV. This CDR3 has 16 amino acids. Deletions cut 1 base from V and 0 bases from J, with 10 bases between. The CDR3 coding sequence is TGTGCCAGCAGCTTAGCTCCGGCGGGCTCCTACAATGAGCAGTTCTTC. It encodes CASSLAPAGSYNEQFF.

J is TRBJ2-6 and V is TRBV28; TRBD1 might be the D (5 bases). V was clipped by 0 bases and J by 3 bases, with 6 bases between them. This CDR3 has 15 amino acids. Germline V CDR1 and CDR2: MDHEN, SYDVKM. The CDR3 loop reads CASSLCRVGANVLTF. In DNA form, the CDR3 reads TGTGCCAGCAGTTTATGCAGGGTTGGGGCCAACGTCCTGACTTTC. Supplemented by reference TRBV28 and TRBJ2-6, the full variable domain reads DVKVTQSSRYLVKRTGEKVFLECVQDMDHENMFWYRQDPGLGLRLIYFSYDVKMKEKGDIPEGYSVSREKKERFSLILESASTNQTSMYLCASSLCRVGANVLTFGAGSRLTVL.

V is TRBV6-4 and J is TRBJ2-7; a weak D match, TRBD2 (6 bases). V was trimmed by 7 bases and J by 6 bases, leaving 10 bases between them. CDR1 is MRHNA and CDR2 is SNTAGT in the germline V gene. This CDR3 comprises 11 residues. CDR3 residues: CASTVAAEQYF. The CDR3 DNA reads as TGTGCCAGCACCGTAGCGGCCGAGCAGTACTTC.

The chain uses TRBV28 and TRBJ2-6; D gene unclear. The CDR3 loop spans 14 amino acids. Germline V gene data show CDR1 as MDHEN and CDR2 as SYDVKM. Trimming took 3 bases from V and 1 from J, leaving 4 bases between them. In DNA, the CDR3 is TGTGCCAGCAGTTTTTGGTCTGGGGCCAACGTCCTGACTTTC. This translates into CASSFWSGANVLTF.

The chain links TRBV30 to TRBJ2-6; D perhaps matches TRBD1 (6 bases). CDR1 is GTSNPN and CDR2 is SVGIG in the germline V gene (reference sequence). V was trimmed by 0 bases and J by 2 bases, leaving 23 bases between them. The CDR3 has 20 amino acids. The CDR3 sequence: CAWSVERCGWGLTGANVLTF. In DNA, the CDR3 is TGTGCCTGGAGTGTAGAAAGGTGTGGCTGGGGGCTTACTGGGGCCAACGTCCTGACTTTC.

The genes are TRBV4-1 and TRBJ2-1; possible D gene TRBD2, 6 bases. With 4 bases removed from V and 3 bases from J, the gap between germline ends came to 16 bases. The CDR3 spans 16 residues. CDR1 is MGHRA and CDR2 is YSYEKL in the germline V gene. The CDR3 here is CASSPQAAGRYNEQFF. In nucleotides, the CDR3 is TGCGCCAGCAGCCCCCAAGCGGCGGGACGCTACAATGAGCAGTTCTTC.

The J gene is TRBJ2-1, the V gene TRBV28; 8 bases match TRBD1. The CDR3 is 15 residues long. V lost 8 bases and J lost 6; bases outside the gene matches: 12. CDR1 is MDHEN, CDR2 SYDVKM, per germline. This CDR3 is CASVLRTGKINEQFF. CDR3 bases: TGTGCCAGCGTACTGAGGACAGGGAAAATCAATGAGCAGTTCTTC. The full variable domain, completed using reference TRBV28 and TRBJ2-1, is DVKVTQSSRYLVKRTGEKVFLECVQDMDHENMFWYRQDPGLGLRLIYFSYDVKMKEKGDIPEGYSVSREKKERFSLILESASTNQTSMYLCASVLRTGKINEQFFGPGTRLTVL.

The V gene is TRBV5-4, the J gene TRBJ1-4; a possible D gene is TRBD1 (5 bases). The CDR3 is 14 amino acids. The V end was cut by 0 bases, the J end by 2 bases, with 5 bases between. CDR1 and CDR2 from the germline V gene are SGHNT and YYREEE (reference sequence). In nucleotides, the CDR3 is TGTGCCAGCAGCTTGGACAGGACTAATGAAAAACTGTTTTTT. It encodes CASSLDRTNEKLFF.